These 30 T cell receptor beta chains came from one sample sequenced in a study of blood T cell repertoires in COVID-19. The method was immunoSEQ multiplex PCR; TCRdb's version includes in-frame clones alone and lacks a portion of them. The data show around 430,000 clones, with around 87% seen just once and approximately 10% held by the top ten. Sequenced input: PBMCs or T cells enriched from blood (not recorded which). The origin of the receptors is a woman aged 50 to 65 who had recovered from COVID-19.

The chain carries TRBV4-2 and TRBJ1-3, with D hard to call. The CDR3 runs to 16 residues. The germline gives CDR1 LGHNA, CDR2 YNFKEQ. Trimming shortened V by 5 bases and J by 4 bases, and 18 bases separated the two germline ends. This CDR3 reads CASSYAIRPGGNTIYF. CDR3 nucleotides: TGTGCCAGCAGCTACGCGATCCGGCCGGGAGGAAACACCATATATTTT.

The chain joins TRBV13 to TRBJ1-1, with D perhaps matching TRBD1 (5 bases). Germline V gives CDR1 PRHDT, CDR2 FYEKMQ (reference sequence). CDR3 length equals 13 residues. Trimming took 6 bases from V and 1 from J, leaving 9 bases between them. Here the CDR3 DNA reads TGTGCCAGCAGATCCGACAGGAACACTGAAGCTTTCTTT. It translates to CASRSDRNTEAFF.

This chain links TRBV29-1 with TRBJ1-4; 10 bases match TRBD1. The V gene's germline CDR1 is SQVTM and CDR2 ANQGSEA. V gave up 6 bases and J gave up 7 bases; unmatched junction bases: 5. This CDR3 spans 13 amino acids. The CDR3 sequence: CSVEGQGSEKLFF. The CDR3 nucleotides are TGCAGCGTGGAGGGACAGGGGAGTGAAAAACTGTTTTTT.

Note on this clone: One end of the junction varies from germline; a read error may be responsible. This sequence joins TRBV12-3 or TRBV12-4 and TRBJ1-1; 7 bases are a match to TRBD1. The CDR3 has 12 amino acids. The CDR3 reads CASSDRDRTNSF. Written as DNA, the CDR3 is TGTGCCAGCAGTGACAGGGACCGTACGAACTCCTTT.

The chain combines TRBV6-5 with TRBJ1-1, with D maybe TRBD1 (5 bases). Trimming stripped 6 bases from V and 2 bases from J, with 10 bases between. This CDR3 has 13 residues. In germline, CDR1 is MNHEY, CDR2 SVGAGI. CDR3 in amino acids: CASSPTANTEAFF. CDR3 in DNA: TGTGCCAGCAGCCCGACAGCAAACACTGAAGCTTTCTTT.

The chain employs TRBV5-1 and TRBJ1-2; 7 nucleotides align to TRBD1. There are 15 residues in the CDR3. J gave up 4 bases and V 5 bases, and 11 bases lay outside the gene matches. The germline V gene has CDR1 SGHRS and CDR2 YFSETQ. CDR3 sequence reads: CASRERTGPLYGYTF. DNA of the CDR3: TGCGCCAGCAGGGAACGGACAGGCCCCCTCTATGGCTACACCTTC.

The rearrangement joins TRBV7-2 to TRBJ1-1; TRBD1 agrees at 8 bases. Germline CDR1 and CDR2: SGHTA and FQGNSA. This CDR3 has 15 amino acids. V was clipped by 10 bases and J by 2 bases; unmatched bases: 12. CDR3 nucleotides: TGTGCCACCCTGGGACAGGTAGGGCAAAACACTGAAGCTTTCTTT. Residues: CATLGQVGQNTEAFF. The whole variable domain, remainder taken from reference TRBV7-2 and TRBJ1-1, is GAGVSQSPSNKVTEKGKDVELRCDPISGHTALYWYRQSLGQGLEFLIYFQGNSAPDKSGLPSDRFSAERTGGSVSTLTIQRTQQEDSAVYLCATLGQVGQNTEAFFGQGTRLTVV.

This clone was counted a single time. The identical CDR3 is also encoded by other nucleotide sequences in the sample. The CDR3 loop is CSVGAGNYGYTF. Here the CDR3 DNA reads TGCAGCGTTGGGGCTGGAAACTATGGCTACACCTTC. The V call is TRBV29-1, the J call TRBJ1-2; D is unresolved. The CDR3 is 12 amino acids. Germline V lookup: CDR1 SQVTM, CDR2 ANQGSEA. The V end was cut by 4 bases, the J end by 2 bases, with 8 bases between. The full variable domain, its missing parts supplied by reference TRBV29-1 and TRBJ1-2, is SAVISQKPSRDICQRGTSLTIQCQVDSQVTMMFWYRQQPGQSLTLIATANQGSEATYESGFVIDKFPISRPNLTFSTLTVSNMSPEDSSIYLCSVGAGNYGYTFGSGTRLTVV.

This sequence joins TRBV11-2 and TRBJ2-7; 9 bases are shared with TRBD1. Germline loops: CDR1 SGHAT, CDR2 FQNNGV. V lost 4 bases, J lost 4 bases, and 11 bases stayed unmatched. The CDR3 is 16 residues long. The CDR3 sequence: CASSSIGGTGTYEQYF. CDR3 nucleotides: TGTGCCAGCAGCTCCATAGGGGGGACAGGGACATACGAGCAGTACTTC.

The sample holds one count of this clone. The DNA for the CDR3 is TGTGCCAGCAGTCAAATCGACAGGGCGGCCAAAAACATTCAGTACTTC. Protein sequence: CASSQIDRAAKNIQYF. The chain carries TRBV27 and TRBJ2-4; 7 nucleotides line up with TRBD1. V was pared by 5 bases and J by 1 base, with 8 bases of the junction left unmatched. In germline, CDR1 is MNHEY, CDR2 SMNVEV (reference sequence). The CDR3 extends over 16 amino acids.

This chain connects TRBV3-1 (or the pseudogene TRBV3-2) to TRBJ2-7; possibly TRBD2 for D (6 bases). The V end lost 2 bases, the J end lost 2 bases, and 10 bases lay between the germline ends. The CDR3 spans 14 residues. CDR1 and CDR2 from the germline V gene are LGHDT and YNNKEL (reference sequence). CDR3 in DNA: TGTGCCAGCAGCCAACCGACTAGAACCTACGAGCAGTACTTC. Protein product: CASSQPTRTYEQYF.

This rearrangement joins TRBV7-9 to TRBJ1-3, with D perhaps TRBD1 (6 bases). The germline V and J ends were trimmed by 5 bases and 2 bases, with 10 bases remaining between them. Per germline, CDR1 SEHNR and CDR2 FQNEAQ (reference sequence). The CDR3 contains 14 residues. The CDR3 DNA follows: TGTGCCAGCAGCCTTCACAGGGCTGGAAACACCATATATTTT. Its translation is CASSLHRAGNTIYF.

This chain joins TRBV28 and TRBJ1-3, with 7 bases identical to TRBD1. V dropped 6 bases and J dropped 0; count of bases not matched to a gene: 14. The CDR3 is 18 amino acids. Germline V gene lookup returns CDR1 MDHEN and CDR2 SYDVKM. The CDR3 DNA reads as TGTGCCAGCAGGTTAGACAGGGAAGGACTCCTCTCTGGAAACACCATATATTTT. It translates to CASRLDREGLLSGNTIYF.

This chain connects TRBV28 to TRBJ2-2; no definite D call. The germline gives CDR1 MDHEN, CDR2 SYDVKM. The CDR3 totals 14 residues. Trimming pared 2 bases from V and 4 bases from J, leaving 8 bases between. CDR3 bases: TGTGCCAGCAGTTTACGTCCGGTCACCGGGGAGCTGTTTTTT. Translation: CASSLRPVTGELFF.

V gene TRBV28 combines with J gene TRBJ1-5; tentatively, D is TRBD1 (6 bases). The germline gives CDR1 MDHEN, CDR2 SYDVKM. The V end lost 1 base, the J end lost 0 bases, and 16 bases lay between the germline ends. The CDR3 extends over 18 amino acids. The CDR3 is CASSLLVTRTDSNQPQHF. The CDR3 DNA reads TGTGCCAGCAGTTTATTGGTAACTAGGACAGATAGCAATCAGCCCCAGCATTTT.

CDR3 bases: TGCGCCAGCAGCCCGACAGGCGCTGGTAATTCACCCCTCCACTTT. This codes for CASSPTGAGNSPLHF. The chain uses TRBV4-1 and TRBJ1-6; D may be TRBD1 (6 bases). Trimming took off 4 bases at V and 6 bases at J, with 13 bases between the two ends. Per germline, CDR1 MGHRA and CDR2 YSYEKL. CDR3 size: 15 residues.

This clone was picked up one time. The V and J genes are TRBV3-1 (or the pseudogene TRBV3-2) and TRBJ2-7, with D possibly being TRBD1 (6 bases). This CDR3 spans 15 amino acids. Germline V gene lookup returns CDR1 LGHDT and CDR2 YNNKEL (reference sequence). V was cut by 5 bases and J by 9 bases, with 23 bases left in between. The CDR3 coding sequence is TGTGCCAGCAGCGAGAATTTATCCAGGGGCACGGCGCAGTACTTC. It specifies CASSENLSRGTAQYF.

This clone was seen only once. The chain combines TRBV2 with TRBJ2-1; TRBD1 might be the D (7 bases). V lost 8 bases to trimming and J lost 8 bases, with 19 bases between them. The CDR3 extends over 14 amino acids. The germline CDR1 and CDR2 sequences are SNHLY and FYNNEI. The CDR3 sequence is CASGGTVQFDEQFF. In DNA form, the CDR3 reads TGTGCCAGCGGGGGGACAGTGCAGTTTGATGAGCAGTTCTTC.

V is TRBV27 and J is TRBJ1-5; D gene ambiguous. Germline CDR1 MNHEY, CDR2 SMNVEV (reference sequence). The CDR3 loop spans 13 amino acids. Trimming shortened V by 2 bases and J by 3 bases, and 5 bases separated the two germline ends. CDR3: CASSLQANQPQHF. The CDR3 DNA sequence: TGTGCCAGCAGTTTACAGGCCAATCAGCCCCAGCATTTT.

The rearrangement joins TRBV15 to TRBJ1-3; 9 positions agree with TRBD1. The CDR3 consists of 15 residues. CDR1 and CDR2 from the germline V gene are LNHNV and YYDKDF (reference sequence). With V trimmed by 0 bases and J by 4 bases, 1 base remained unmatched. The DNA of the CDR3 is TGTGCCACCAGCAGAGACGGACAGGGGGGAAACACCATATATTTT. Its protein is CATSRDGQGGNTIYF.

Concerning this clone itself: Distinct nucleotide sequences in the sample also encode this CDR3. The chain combines TRBV28 with TRBJ2-1; TRBD2 matches 13 bases. Germline loops: CDR1 MDHEN, CDR2 SYDVKM. The CDR3 covers 16 residues. The V and J ends lost 4 bases and 4 bases, in that order; junction bases with no gene match: 4. The CDR3 loop reads CASSSPTSGGYNEQFF. The CDR3 DNA reads as TGTGCCAGCAGTTCGCCGACTAGCGGGGGGTACAATGAGCAGTTCTTC.

The rearrangement links TRBV4-3 to TRBJ2-7; 9 bases map to TRBD2. The CDR3 contains 15 residues. The germline CDR1 and CDR2 sequences are LGHNA and YSLEER. V lost 0 bases and J lost 4; bases outside the gene matches: 4. This CDR3 reads CASSQDGGGGYEQYF. CDR3 bases: TGCGCCAGCAGCCAAGATGGCGGGGGGGGATACGAGCAGTACTTC.

The chain couples TRBV13 to TRBJ1-1, with D possibly matching TRBD1 (6 bases). The ends were cut back, 1 base at V and 4 bases at J, with 10 bases in the middle. This CDR3 comprises 14 residues. Germline V gene sequence: CDR1 PRHDT, CDR2 FYEKMQ (reference sequence). Written as DNA, the CDR3 is TGTGCCAGCAGCTTAGACCAGGGGAGCACTGAAGCTTTCTTT. This gives the protein CASSLDQGSTEAFF.

This sequence joins TRBV28 and TRBJ1-6; a possible D gene is TRBD1 (6 bases). The germline V and J ends were trimmed by 5 bases and 5 bases, with 13 bases remaining between them. The V gene's germline CDR1 is MDHEN and CDR2 SYDVKM. The CDR3 covers 15 residues. This chain's CDR3 is CASSGQGFNNSPLHF. The CDR3 nucleotides are TGTGCCAGCAGTGGGCAGGGGTTCAATAATTCACCCCTCCACTTT.

The V call is TRBV30, the J call TRBJ1-5; 10 nucleotides align to TRBD1. The germline V gene encodes CDR1 GTSNPN and CDR2 SVGIG (reference sequence). This CDR3 is built from 14 residues. V shed 4 bases, J shed 5 bases, and the junction held 5 bases outside the gene matches. Written as DNA, the CDR3 is TGTGCCTGGAAGACCGGGACAGGGGATCAGCCCCAGCATTTT. Residues: CAWKTGTGDQPQHF.

Comment on this clone: One junction end does not reproduce the germline sequence, and a read error may be involved. V gene TRBV7-2 combines with J gene TRBJ1-4, with 11 bases lining up with TRBD1. The germline V gene encodes CDR1 SGHTA and CDR2 FQGNSA. There are 18 residues in the CDR3. The CDR3 nucleotides are TGTGCCAGCAGCCTAGCGGACAGGGGGCACCTAACTAATGAAAAACTGTTTTTT. It is translated as CASSLADRGHLTNEKLFF.

The V and J genes are TRBV7-9 and TRBJ2-1, with a weak D call TRBD1 (6 bases). From germline, CDR1 is SEHNR and CDR2 FQNEAQ (reference sequence). Trimming left V 1 base short and J 3 bases short, with 10 bases between. This CDR3 spans 15 amino acids. The CDR3 DNA reads TGTGCCAGCAGCTTAGTCGGACAGCACTACAATGAGCAGTTCTTC. Translation gives CASSLVGQHYNEQFF.

V gene TRBV29-1 combines with J gene TRBJ1-2; perhaps TRBD1 as D (6 bases). The CDR3 runs 12 residues. V was shortened by 5 bases and J by 7 bases, with 14 bases between the two germline ends. CDR1 is SQVTM and CDR2 is ANQGSEA in the germline V gene. CDR3: CSVTTTGFGYTF. For the CDR3, the DNA is TGCAGCGTTACGACAACAGGGTTTGGCTACACCTTC.

The rearrangement links TRBV12-3 or TRBV12-4 to TRBJ2-7; TRBD1 aligns across 8 bases. Trimming at V came to 1 base and at J to 12 bases, leaving 8 bases not matched to a gene. There are 13 residues in the CDR3. The CDR3 reads CASSLVGTGRLYF. CDR3 coding DNA: TGTGCCAGCAGTTTAGTCGGGACAGGCCGATTGTACTTC.

The CDR3 protein is CASTPQLATVTKNIQYF. DNA for the CDR3: TGTGCCAGCACTCCCCAACTAGCCACTGTGACCAAAAACATTCAGTACTTC. The V gene is TRBV28, the J gene TRBJ2-4, with D tentatively TRBD2 (6 bases). Germline V CDR1 and CDR2: MDHEN, SYDVKM. V lost 7 bases and J lost 2, with 21 bases in between. This CDR3 contains 17 residues.